This TCR beta chain was profiled in a study of radiotherapy plus CTLA-4 blockade in lung cancer. Study as a whole: Among patients, about 17% showed objective responses, and 30% to 40% had disease control.

TCRdb's table, derived via immunoSEQ multiplex PCR, lists solely in-frame clones and lacks some. The sample carries 62,000 or so clones, about 80% recorded once. The germline V gene has CDR1 SGHRS and CDR2 YFSETQ. Trimming pared 3 bases from V and 1 base from J, leaving 8 bases between. This CDR3 has 15 residues. The study treated chemo-refractory metastatic non-small-cell lung cancer patients with focal radiation plus ipilimumab CTLA-4 blockade. Comments on this clone: The antigen remains undetermined.

Findings and limits, study-wide: Strongest reported response predictors: early blood clone changes and post-radiation interferon-beta. TCR clones originating in tumors grew in number in blood after radiotherapy plus ipilimumab.

Sequenced here: peripheral blood, sampled from a patient treated with radiotherapy plus ipilimumab. The J gene is TRBJ2-6, the V gene TRBV5-1; D is perhaps TRBD2 (6 bases). The sequence was collected from a human donor with non-small cell lung cancer who had a complete response to radiotherapy plus ipilimumab. CDR3 region: CASSSRGSGANVLTF. In nucleotides, the CDR3 is TGCGCCAGCAGCTCCCGGGGGTCTGGGGCCAACGTCCTGACTTTC.